This TCR beta chain appears in the sequencing data of a study of T cells expressing NK-cell markers. Whole-study context: Sorted CD3+CD56+NKG2C+, CD3+CD56+NKG2C- and CD3+CD56-NKG2C+ T cells supplied TCR beta repertoires. Out of eight donors sequenced, seven tested HCMV-seropositive and the remaining one seronegative. Notes on the study in general: These same clonotypes (in several donors) also led the CD3+CD56-NKG2C+ fraction. Top CD8+ clonotypes included the dominant CD3+CD56+NKG2C+ clonotypes in 5 or 6 donors.

Note on this clonotype: As yet, its antigen is unknown.

TCRdb processed the 5' RACE reads again and assigns one entry to each CDR3 protein, with no DNA. Found here are about 550,000 distinct CDR3 sequences; the top ten clones hold around 4%. This CDR3 spans 20 amino acids. In germline, CDR1 is DFQATT, CDR2 SNEGSKA (reference sequence). The TCR sequence derives from a man between 18 and 35 years old in good health. What was sequenced was blood T cells: a sorted CD56 or NKG2C T cell subset, CD4+ or CD8+ T cells, or bulk PBMC T cells (not recorded which). The genes are TRBV20-1 and TRBJ2-3; there is no DNA to check the TCRdb D call of TRBD2. CDR3 residues: CSASPRGLAGGGWATDTQYF.